The source of this TCR beta chain is a study of vaccination and CD4 T cells after COVID-19. Remarks on this clonotype: Its target is unknown. The junction does not match germline at one end; this may be a read error.

The germline V gene encodes CDR1 SGHRS and CDR2 YFSETQ. The CDR3 is 14 residues long. The treatment denotes: roughly 11-day PBMC culture with coronavirus spike peptide pools or control peptides (ViraFEST assay). Healthy vaccinees, negative for nucleocapsid antibodies before and after vaccination, had no earlier SARS-CoV-2 infection. The Oncomine TCR Beta short-read assay was what sequenced the DNA obtained from cultured CD4+ T cells. TCRdb itself ran the PCR reads through MiXCR, one entry per CDR3 protein. The sample lists about 12,000 distinct CDR3 sequences, roughly a fifth occurring once. Study-level findings and limits: It was found that, in convalescent patients, 304 of 307 vaccine-specific clones were spike mono-reactive.

This TCR derives from a human donor who received a COVID-19 vaccine. Here the sequenced sample was CD4+ T cells from blood, cultured in vitro, taken before SARS-CoV-2 vaccination. The chain is built from TRBV5-1 and TRBJ2-3; D may match TRBD1 or TRBD2 (5 bases each). The CDR3, as DNA: TGCGCCAGTAGCTTGGGGGACCGCACAGATACGCAGTATTTT. It specifies CASSLGDRTDTQYF.